The clone carrying this TCR beta chain was seen a handful of times. The antigen remains undetermined. Trimming at V came to 5 bases and at J to 5 bases, leaving 5 bases not matched to a gene. This CDR3 contains 14 residues. Germline V gene lookup returns CDR1 MDHEN and CDR2 SYDVKM. The authors incorporated unique molecular identifiers into the TCR beta cDNA libraries. Via MiXCR, TCRdb re-called the PCR reads, giving one row per CDR3 protein. The table records approximately 440,000 distinct CDR3 sequences, approximately 45% of them present only once. The source of the sample is a study of post-analysis software for immune sequencing data. Study-wide results and limits: Strong co-clustering by F measure was evident for samples that had been prepared in the same batch. Controls had lower frequencies than patients of about 5 TRBV segments, which included TRBV5-6, TRBV5-1 and TRBV20-1.

The source of this sequence is a girl aged 5 to 17 with multiple sclerosis. The J gene is TRBJ2-5, the V gene TRBV28; 10 bases align to TRBD2. Sequenced material: blood. The CDR3 spells CASSRRSGRETQYF. The CDR3 coding sequence is TGTGCCAGCAGTCGACGTAGCGGGAGGGAGACCCAGTACTTC. Full variable domain (missing parts from reference TRBV28 and TRBJ2-5): DVKVTQSSRYLVKRTGEKVFLECVQDMDHENMFWYRQDPGLGLRLIYFSYDVKMKEKGDIPEGYSVSREKKERFSLILESASTNQTSMYLCASSRRSGRETQYFGPGTRLLVL.